The 7 T cell receptor beta chains presented below share a single source sample, sequenced in a study of cytotoxic CD8 clonotypes in ibrutinib-treated CLL. The method was immunoSEQ multiplex PCR; TCRdb's version includes in-frame clones alone and lacks a portion of them. The table shows some 50,000 clones, with 56% occurring only once. Material: PBMCs, obtained after 24 months of ibrutinib treatment. The receptors derive from a human donor with chronic lymphocytic leukemia.

The chain links TRBV15 to TRBJ1-5, with TRBD1 as a possible D gene (5 bases). CDR1 LNHNV and CDR2 YYDKDF come from the germline V gene (reference sequence). The germline V and J ends were trimmed by 0 bases and 7 bases, with 10 bases remaining between them. The CDR3 loop spans 14 amino acids. The CDR3 nucleotides read TGTGCCACCAGCAGAGAAAAGGGGATCCAGCCCCAGCATTTT. Its protein is CATSREKGIQPQHF.

V gene TRBV4-1 combines with J gene TRBJ2-1; 9 nucleotides align to TRBD1. The germline V gene has CDR1 MGHRA and CDR2 YSYEKL. V was clipped by 5 bases and J by 9 bases; unmatched bases: 5. This CDR3 has 13 amino acids. The CDR3 DNA sequence: TGCGCCAGCAGCTCGGGACAGGGTCGTGAGCAGTTCTTC. Its translation: CASSSGQGREQFF.

V gene TRBV9 combines with J gene TRBJ1-3, with D possibly being TRBD1 (5 bases). The CDR3 extends over 18 amino acids. The germline V gene encodes CDR1 SGDLS and CDR2 YYNGEE. V was trimmed by 3 bases and J by 0 bases, leaving 19 bases between them. The CDR3 sequence is CASSEAPGPLPSGNTIYF. CDR3 nucleotides: TGTGCCAGCAGCGAGGCGCCGGGACCGCTTCCCTCTGGAAACACCATATATTTT.

The genes are TRBV27 and TRBJ1-2; 7 bases align to TRBD1. The germline V gene encodes CDR1 MNHEY and CDR2 SMNVEV (reference sequence). CDR3 length: 15 residues. Losses at the gene ends were 4 bases for V and 6 bases for J; bases not matched to a gene: 11. The CDR3 DNA sequence: TGTGCCAGCAGTTCAGATGACAGGGTCTGGAATGGCTACACCTTC. Its translation: CASSSDDRVWNGYTF.

The chain has TRBV28 and TRBJ2-4; the D gene is possibly TRBD2 (6 bases). Trimming took off 6 bases at V and 0 bases at J, with 18 bases between the two ends. The CDR3 sequence is 17 residues long. In germline, CDR1 is MDHEN, CDR2 SYDVKM. The CDR3 is CASRGTRDGGAKNIQYF. CDR3 nucleotide sequence: TGTGCCAGCAGAGGTACGCGGGATGGTGGAGCCAAAAACATTCAGTACTTC.

The chain carries TRBV7-2 and TRBJ2-7; 11 bases fit TRBD2. Germline assignment: CDR1 SGHTA and CDR2 FQGNSA. With V trimmed by 1 base and J by 9 bases, 8 bases remained unmatched. The CDR3 contains 15 residues. The CDR3 DNA is TGTGCCAGCAGCTTAGTACTAGCGGGAGAGGGGGGGCAGTACTTC. It specifies CASSLVLAGEGGQYF.

The chain employs TRBV11-3 and TRBJ2-3; D is possibly TRBD2 (6 bases). The V end lost 5 bases, the J end lost 4 bases, and 19 bases lay between the germline ends. From germline, CDR1 is SGHNT and CDR2 YENEEA. This CDR3 contains 16 residues. The CDR3 protein is CASSPRGGAGSDTQYF. CDR3 coding DNA: TGTGCCAGCAGCCCGAGGGGCGGGGCAGGGTCAGATACGCAGTATTTT.